The 3 T cell receptor beta chains in this list originate from one sample, sequenced in a study of Ad26.COV2.S vaccination and SARS-CoV-2 variants. Documented treatment: over 15 received Ad26.COV2.S at low or high dose, single or two shots; roughly 5 received placebo; per-sample allocation not given. Collection of the samples took place on day 63 after the first injection of vaccine or placebo. Repertoires were generated with immunoSEQ multiplex PCR, while TCRdb's copy carries only in-frame clones and drops some. The sample has roughly 700,000 clones; approximately 88% are singletons. Sample: peripheral blood, taken in a trial of Ad26.COV2.S vaccine versus placebo. These TCRs come from a person between 18 and 65 years old who received the Ad26.COV2.S COVID-19 vaccine or a placebo.

The chain joins TRBV19 to TRBJ2-2; weak D call: TRBD1 (5 bases). Trimming took 5 bases from V and 8 from J, leaving 15 bases between them. Per germline, CDR1 LNHDA and CDR2 SQIVND (reference sequence). The CDR3 sequence is 14 residues long. CDR3 nucleotide sequence: TGTGCCAGTAGTTGGCAGGGAAGATCAGGGGAGCTGTTTTTT. Translating it yields CASSWQGRSGELFF. The variable domain in full, completed from reference TRBV19 and TRBJ2-2, reads DGGITQSPKYLFRKEGQNVTLSCEQNLNHDAMYWYRQDPGQGLRLIYYSQIVNDFQKGDIAEGYSVSREKKESFPLTVTSAQKNPTAFYLCASSWQGRSGELFFGEGSRLTVL.

The rearrangement links TRBV11-2 to TRBJ1-2, with D maybe TRBD1 (6 bases). The length of the CDR3 is 15 residues. Per germline, CDR1 SGHAT and CDR2 FQNNGV. Trimming shortened V by 1 base and J by 3 bases, and 12 bases separated the two germline ends. CDR3 region: CASSLGGGRYYGYTF. DNA for the CDR3: TGTGCCAGCAGCTTAGGAGGGGGACGGTACTATGGCTACACCTTC.

The chain is built from TRBV11-2 and TRBJ2-1; 10 nucleotides align to TRBD2. CDR1 SGHAT and CDR2 FQNNGV come from the germline V gene. The CDR3 runs 15 residues. Trimming cost V 5 bases and J 3 bases; bases outside gene matches: 4. CDR3 loop: CASSPRTSGYNEQFF. CDR3 sequence (DNA): TGTGCCAGCAGCCCGAGGACTAGCGGCTACAATGAGCAGTTCTTC.